Each of the 16 T cell receptor beta chains below was sequenced from the same sample in a study of T cells in Graves' hyperthyroidism and ophthalmopathy. The source material, RNA transcripts, was used to amplify TCR beta CDR3 regions. RT-PCR in the first round (using the HTBI primer set) targeted the TCR CDR3. MiXCR, run by TCRdb on the multiplex PCR reads, gives a single entry per CDR3 protein. Of around 300,000 distinct CDR3 sequences listed, 10% to 15% are singletons. Specimen: blood. The origin of the receptors is a woman aged 30 to 39 with Graves' hyperthyroidism that later progressed to Graves' ophthalmopathy.

This clonotype has a handful of counts. CDR3 sequence reads: CSARDLVYGANVLTF. The CDR3 bases are TGCAGTGCTAGAGATCTGGTTTATGGGGCCAACGTCCTGACTTTC. This chain connects TRBV20-1 to TRBJ2-6, with D hard to call. The germline V and J ends were trimmed by 0 bases and 3 bases, with 9 bases remaining between them. The CDR3 covers 15 residues. Germline V gives CDR1 DFQATT, CDR2 SNEGSKA (reference sequence).

The chain employs TRBV27 and TRBJ2-3; the D gene could be TRBD1 or TRBD2 (6 bases each). CDR1 and CDR2 (germline): MNHEY, SMNVEV (reference sequence). Trimming stripped 1 base from V and 5 bases from J, with 10 bases between. The CDR3 sequence is 14 residues long. This CDR3 reads CASSLFGGLDTQYF. In DNA, the CDR3 is TGTGCCAGCAGTTTATTCGGGGGCCTAGATACGCAGTATTTT.

In its sample, this clonotype was seen many times. The rearrangement joins TRBV6-2 or TRBV6-3 to TRBJ2-1; 7 bases align to TRBD2. V dropped 2 bases and J dropped 9; count of bases not matched to a gene: 1. CDR1 MNHEY and CDR2 SVGEGT come from the germline V gene. This CDR3 contains 12 residues. The CDR3 DNA reads as TGTGCCAGCAGTTACAGCGGGGTTGAGCAGTTCTTC. Protein: CASSYSGVEQFF.

As regards this clonotype: The limits of the CDR3 on the DNA are not certain, so only TCRdb's listed CDR3 is given. The gene calls are TRBV7-2 and TRBJ2-7; the table's TRBD1 call for D was not verified on the DNA. The CDR3 length is 21 residues, termini included. The germline gives CDR1 SGHTA, CDR2 FQGNSA. CDR3 in amino acids: CASSFYICSASPQGRYYEQYF.

This clonotype has a count of ten or more. V and J are TRBV5-8 and TRBJ2-5; possibly TRBD1 or TRBD2 for D (5 bases each). Trimming cost V 4 bases and J 1 base, with 14 bases left between them. In germline, CDR1 is SGHTS, CDR2 YDEGEE. The length of the CDR3 is 15 residues. In DNA form, the CDR3 reads TGTGCCAGCAGCCCGGCGGGTGGGGGCCAAGAGACCCAGTACTTC. Amino acid sequence: CASSPAGGGQETQYF.

This clonotype was observed a few times. The V and J genes are TRBV10-3 and TRBJ1-2, with D possibly being TRBD1 (5 bases). V was clipped by 8 bases and J by 7 bases, with 14 bases between them. The CDR3 totals 12 residues. Germline-derived CDR1 and CDR2 are ENHRY and SYGVKD. CDR3 bases: TGTGCCATCTGGGAGGGGCAGGGTGGCTACACCTTC. It codes for CAIWEGQGGYTF.

The table lists this clonotype with many counts. The genes are TRBV6-1 and TRBJ2-7; 9 bases fit TRBD2. V dropped 7 bases and J dropped 1; count of bases not matched to a gene: 14. CDR1 and CDR2 (germline): MNHNS, SASEGT. The CDR3 loop spans 17 amino acids. The CDR3 here is CASIEWASGKGSYEQYF. The CDR3 coding sequence is TGTGCCAGCATCGAATGGGCTAGCGGGAAGGGGTCCTACGAGCAGTACTTC.

The rearrangement uses TRBV20-1 and TRBJ2-7, with TRBD2 identical over 9 bases. The CDR3 is 14 amino acids. Germline CDR1 and CDR2: DFQATT and SNEGSKA (reference sequence). J was trimmed by 2 bases and V by 4 bases; bases with no gene match: 6. CDR3: CSAIAGEVPYEQYF. In DNA form, the CDR3 reads TGCAGTGCTATAGCGGGAGAAGTCCCCTACGAGCAGTACTTC.

At least ten counts were recorded for this clonotype. The chain combines TRBV18 with TRBJ2-3; D is uncertain. The CDR3 totals 16 residues. From germline, CDR1 is KGHSH and CDR2 LQKENI. V lost 0 bases, J lost 0 bases, and 10 bases lay in between. CDR3 nucleotides: TGTGCCAGCTCACCACCGGGCCAGATCAGCACAGATACGCAGTATTTT. The encoded protein is CASSPPGQISTDTQYF.

This clonotype showed up just a few times. The rearrangement joins TRBV4-1 to TRBJ2-1; tentatively, D is TRBD2 (6 bases). The CDR3 sequence is 17 residues long. The V gene's germline CDR1 is MGHRA and CDR2 YSYEKL. The germline V and J ends were trimmed by 3 bases and 3 bases, with 18 bases remaining between them. CDR3 sequence reads: CASSHPGWGELYNEQFF. CDR3 nucleotide sequence: TGCGCCAGCAGCCATCCAGGTTGGGGGGAACTCTACAATGAGCAGTTCTTC.

This clonotype was observed a handful of times. The chain recombines TRBV19 with TRBJ2-7; D ambiguous. Germline values: CDR1 LNHDA, CDR2 SQIVND (reference sequence). The V and J ends lost 3 bases and 3 bases respectively, with 15 bases between them. This CDR3 contains 15 residues. CDR3 protein: CASSMFSGPYYEQYF. In DNA form, the CDR3 reads TGTGCCAGTAGTATGTTCTCCGGACCGTACTACGAGCAGTACTTC.

This clonotype occurred many times. V is TRBV20-1 and J is TRBJ2-7; TRBD2 matches 10 bases. Germline loops: CDR1 DFQATT, CDR2 SNEGSKA (reference sequence). The CDR3 runs to 15 residues. The trim removed 5 bases at V and 3 bases at J, leaving 10 bases unmatched. CDR3 nucleotides: TGCAGTGCTCTTGCCGCTAGCGGGGGAGACTACGAGCAGTACTTC. Translating it yields CSALAASGGDYEQYF.

This clonotype was counted only a few times. CDR3 nucleotides: TGTGCCAGCAGCCCAGGCCCCCCTTCTAGCGGGAGGGGTCTGGGGCAAGAGACCCAGTACTTC. The encoded protein is CASSPGPPSSGRGLGQETQYF. This chain links TRBV9 with TRBJ2-5; TRBD2 matches 12 bases. There are 21 residues in the CDR3. Germline values: CDR1 SGDLS, CDR2 YYNGEE. V dropped 4 bases and J dropped 2; count of bases not matched to a gene: 21.

This clonotype turned up a few times. The chain recombines TRBV29-1 with TRBJ2-1; 8 bases match TRBD2. The CDR3 totals 15 residues. Germline trimming cut 0 bases from V and 8 bases from J; bases unmatched to any gene: 9. CDR1 is SQVTM, CDR2 ANQGSEA, per germline. CDR3 in DNA: TGCAGCGTTGAAGACCCCCGGGGGGGGAGAGATGAGCAGTTCTTC. It yields the protein CSVEDPRGGRDEQFF.

This sequence joins TRBV28 and TRBJ2-5, with TRBD2 matching over 11 bases. Germline-derived CDR1 and CDR2 are MDHEN and SYDVKM. V gave up 3 bases and J gave up 5 bases; unmatched junction bases: 5. CDR3 size: 15 residues. CDR3 nucleotides: TGTGCCAGCAGTTTCCTAGCGGGAGGTGTGGAGACCCAGTACTTC. Protein product: CASSFLAGGVETQYF.

This clonotype appeared a few times. This could be a read error, since a much larger clone is one nucleotide away. This rearrangement joins TRBV7-2 to TRBJ2-7, with D possibly being TRBD1 (5 bases). The CDR3 extends over 14 amino acids. In germline, CDR1 is SGHTA, CDR2 FQGNSA. The DNA of the CDR3 is TGTGCCAGCGGCTTATGGGGCGGATCCTACGAGCAGTACTTC. Its translation: CASGLWGGSYEQYF.